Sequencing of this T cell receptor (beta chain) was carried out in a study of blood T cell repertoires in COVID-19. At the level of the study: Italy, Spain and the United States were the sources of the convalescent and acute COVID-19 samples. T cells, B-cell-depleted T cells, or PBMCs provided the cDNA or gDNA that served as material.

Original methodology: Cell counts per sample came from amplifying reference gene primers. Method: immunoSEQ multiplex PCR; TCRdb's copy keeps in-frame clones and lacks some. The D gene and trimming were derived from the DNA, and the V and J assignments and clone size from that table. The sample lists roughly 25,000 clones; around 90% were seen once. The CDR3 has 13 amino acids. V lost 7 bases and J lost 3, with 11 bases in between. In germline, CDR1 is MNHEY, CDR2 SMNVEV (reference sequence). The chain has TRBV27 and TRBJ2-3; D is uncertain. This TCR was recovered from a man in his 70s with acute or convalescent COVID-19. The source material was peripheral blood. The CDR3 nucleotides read TGTGCCAGCAAAGGCAGACATACAGATACGCAGTATTTT. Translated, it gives CASKGRHTDTQYF.